This T cell receptor (beta chain) was captured in a study of T cell repertoires in cytomegalovirus infection. Study information: Recently identified HLA-C-restricted CMV epitopes were used, and well-studied HLA-B-restricted CMV epitopes were used as well.

The CDR3 is 19 amino acids. CDR1 MDHEN and CDR2 SYDVKM come from the germline V gene. Trimming cost V 6 bases and J 10 bases; bases outside gene matches: 22. MiXCR, run by TCRdb on the reads, gives a single entry per CDR3 protein. The table has more than 250,000 distinct CDR3 sequences, about 25% seen once. With regard to this clonotype: Its antigen is undetermined.

The chain is built from TRBV28 and TRBJ2-1; TRBD2 agrees at 12 bases. Material: cultured PBMCs, obtained from culture after CMV antigen stimulation. The sequence derives from a human donor in good health (CMV status not recorded). Some clones in this sample may be carry-over from other donors' samples. In nucleotides, the CDR3 is TGTGCCAGCAGCTCAGCTCCGGGGGTACTAGCGGGAGGAATATGGGAGCAGTTCTTC. This encodes CASSSAPGVLAGGIWEQFF. Supplemented by reference TRBV28 and TRBJ2-1, the full variable domain reads DVKVTQSSRYLVKRTGEKVFLECVQDMDHENMFWYRQDPGLGLRLIYFSYDVKMKEKGDIPEGYSVSREKKERFSLILESASTNQTSMYLCASSSAPGVLAGGIWEQFFGPGTRLTVL.